This TCR beta chain comes out of a study of blood T cell repertoires in COVID-19. Looking at the study overall: In each case, the material was cDNA or gDNA derived from T cells, B-cell-depleted T cells, or PBMCs.

In the original analysis: The authors estimated nucleated cell counts from reference gene primer amplification. Profiled with immunoSEQ multiplex PCR; TCRdb holds only in-frame clones, not every one. From that table come the V and J calls and clone size; the DNA was used to work out D and trimming. The sample includes about 120,000 clones, approximately 87% of them seen just once. The CDR3 is 14 residues long. V was cut by 6 bases and J by 6 bases, with 14 bases left in between. Germline lookup yields CDR1 SGHTA and CDR2 FQGNSA. The sequence derives from a man aged 25-45 years with acute or convalescent COVID-19. The rearrangement links TRBV7-2 to TRBJ2-2; maybe TRBD2 (6 bases). The sequencing input was peripheral blood. CDR3 protein: CASRGGPGSGELFF. The CDR3 nucleotides read TGTGCCAGCAGGGGAGGACCCGGGTCCGGGGAGCTGTTTTTT.